This record covers a single TCR beta chain. What it binds is not known. Only in-frame clones appear in the TCRdb table, and some are missing; sequencing was by immunoSEQ multiplex PCR. The sample has 80,000 to 90,000 clones; roughly 90% are singletons. The CDR3 covers 11 residues. Germline V gene lookup returns CDR1 GTSNPN and CDR2 SVGIG (reference sequence). Between the trimmed V and J ends, which lost 1 base and 6 bases, there was a span of 7 bases. The source of the sample is a study of T cell responses to AZD1222 COVID-19 vaccine. Overall study findings and caveats: Donors were largely white British and mainly female; clonal diversity was possibly underestimated. Per reports, nearly half of all spike-specific TCRs target regions that are unmutated in variants.

This TCR came from an adult in good health. The sequenced sample was peripheral blood, obtained on day 0 of AZD1222 vaccination. The chain recombines TRBV30 with TRBJ2-7; perhaps TRBD1 as D (5 bases). CDR3 region: CAWSGGGEQYF. As DNA, the CDR3 is TGTGCCTGGAGTGGGGGCGGCGAGCAGTACTTC.